Sequencing of this TCR beta chain was carried out in a study of blood T cell repertoires in COVID-19. Across the study: Donors in the United States, Italy and Spain gave samples during acute or convalescent COVID-19. T cells, B-cell-depleted T cells, or PBMCs supplied cDNA or gDNA.

The V end lost 3 bases, the J end lost 7 bases, and 15 bases lay between the germline ends. CDR1 and CDR2 from the germline V gene are GTSNPN and SVGIG (reference sequence). The CDR3 sequence is 13 residues long. In the original analysis: Reference gene primer amplification yielded estimated nucleated cell counts. Clones were sequenced by immunoSEQ multiplex PCR, and TCRdb holds only the in-frame ones, with some missing. That table gives V, J and clone size, and the DNA gave D and trimming. The table includes some 200,000 clones, roughly 84% detected once. The V gene is TRBV30, the J gene TRBJ2-5, with D possibly being TRBD1 (5 bases). This receptor was obtained from a woman older than 75 with active or convalescent COVID-19. Sequenced: peripheral blood. Here the CDR3 DNA reads TGTGCCTGGAGCCCCGGACAAGGCCTGACCCAGTACTTC. Encoded protein: CAWSPGQGLTQYF.